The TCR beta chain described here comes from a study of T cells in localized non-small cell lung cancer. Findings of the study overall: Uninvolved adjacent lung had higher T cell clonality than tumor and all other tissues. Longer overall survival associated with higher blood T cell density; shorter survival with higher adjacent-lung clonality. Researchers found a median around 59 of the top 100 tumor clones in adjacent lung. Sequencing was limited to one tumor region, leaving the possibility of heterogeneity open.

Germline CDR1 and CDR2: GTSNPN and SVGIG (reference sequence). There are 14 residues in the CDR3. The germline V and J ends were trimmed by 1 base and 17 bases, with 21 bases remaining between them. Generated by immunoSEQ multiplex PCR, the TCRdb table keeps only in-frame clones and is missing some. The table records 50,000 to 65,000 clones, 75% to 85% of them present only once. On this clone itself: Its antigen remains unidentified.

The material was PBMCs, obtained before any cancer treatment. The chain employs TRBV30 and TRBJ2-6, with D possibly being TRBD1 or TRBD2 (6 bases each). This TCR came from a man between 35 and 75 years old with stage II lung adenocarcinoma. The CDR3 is CAWSGGTNLPRVTF. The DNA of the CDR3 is TGTGCCTGGAGTGGCGGGACAAATCTACCCAGGGTGACTTTC.